This T cell receptor (beta chain) was recovered during a study of T cells in tuberculosis. Method: immunoSEQ multiplex PCR; TCRdb's copy keeps in-frame clones and lacks some. Among more than 20,000 clones, about 85% were seen once, and the ten largest hold 14% to 15%. This CDR3 has 16 amino acids. The V segment lost 7 bases and the J segment 5 bases; nucleotides outside the gene matches: 13. Germline CDR1 and CDR2: MDHEN and SYDVKM. Sample time point: new active TB diagnosis, blood taken before or within 7 days of starting treatment. Material: PBMCs, obtained at tuberculosis diagnosis. The chain links TRBV28 to TRBJ2-1; TRBD2 aligns across 8 bases. The receptor was derived from an adult with tuberculosis. In nucleotides, the CDR3 is TGTGCCAGCAAAACCCCCGGGACTAGTGGCGACAATGAGCAGTTCTTC. Its translation is CASKTPGTSGDNEQFF.